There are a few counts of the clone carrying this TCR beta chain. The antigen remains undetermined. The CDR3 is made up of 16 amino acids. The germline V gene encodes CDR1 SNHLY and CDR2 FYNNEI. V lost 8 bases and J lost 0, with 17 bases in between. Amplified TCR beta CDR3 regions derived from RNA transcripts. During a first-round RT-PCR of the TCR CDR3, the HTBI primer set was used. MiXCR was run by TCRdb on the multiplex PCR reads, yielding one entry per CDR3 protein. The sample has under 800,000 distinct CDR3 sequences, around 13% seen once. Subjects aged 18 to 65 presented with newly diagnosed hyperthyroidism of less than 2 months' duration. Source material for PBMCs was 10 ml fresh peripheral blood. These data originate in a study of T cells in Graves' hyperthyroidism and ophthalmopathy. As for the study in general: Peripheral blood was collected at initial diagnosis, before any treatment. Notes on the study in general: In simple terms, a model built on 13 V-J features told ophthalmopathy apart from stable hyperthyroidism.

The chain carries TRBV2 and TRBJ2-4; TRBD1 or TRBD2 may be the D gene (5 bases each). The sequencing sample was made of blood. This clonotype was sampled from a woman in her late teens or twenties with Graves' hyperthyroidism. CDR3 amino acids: CASGDPGPVAKNIQYF. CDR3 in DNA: TGTGCCAGCGGCGATCCGGGACCTGTAGCCAAAAACATTCAGTACTTC.